The 12 T cell receptor beta chains listed next were all sequenced from one sample in a study of cytomegalovirus exposure and HLA in healthy donors. The PCR employed 60 Vbeta primers together with 13 Jbeta primers. Assay used: immunoSEQ multiplex PCR; TCRdb lists only in-frame clones, some missing. The sample has around 140,000 clones; about three quarters are singletons. Sequencing input: PBMCs. The receptors were gathered from a woman aged 18 to 35 in good health and CMV-seronegative.

The chain links TRBV19 to TRBJ2-1, with 11 bases identical to TRBD2. CDR1 LNHDA and CDR2 SQIVND come from the germline V gene (reference sequence). This CDR3 spans 15 amino acids. With 7 bases clipped from V and 7 bases from J, the junction kept 9 bases outside the gene matches. The CDR3 is CASKSVASGRNEQFF. The CDR3 coding sequence is TGTGCCAGTAAAAGTGTGGCTAGCGGGAGGAATGAGCAGTTCTTC.

This chain joins TRBV2 and TRBJ1-5; 7 bases match TRBD1. Per germline, CDR1 SNHLY and CDR2 FYNNEI. The CDR3 sequence is 14 residues long. Losses at the gene ends were 4 bases for V and 3 bases for J; bases not matched to a gene: 3. The CDR3 is CASSGGTVNQPQHF. CDR3 sequence (DNA): TGTGCCAGCAGTGGGGGGACAGTCAATCAGCCCCAGCATTTT.

This chain uses TRBV5-4 with TRBJ2-3; the D gene is possibly TRBD1 (6 bases). Trimming pared 10 bases from V and 5 bases from J, leaving 17 bases between. CDR3 length: 13 residues. The V gene's germline CDR1 is SGHNT and CDR2 YYREEE (reference sequence). Here the CDR3 DNA reads TGTGCCCAAAGTAGGGGGAGCCGAGATACGCAGTATTTT. Its translation is CAQSRGSRDTQYF.

This chain joins TRBV2 and TRBJ2-7; 8 bases agree with TRBD2. Per germline, CDR1 SNHLY and CDR2 FYNNEI. Trimming cost V 2 bases and J 3 bases; bases outside gene matches: 15. The CDR3 loop spans 18 amino acids. This CDR3 is CASSEHKKGLAGFYEQYF. The CDR3 DNA follows: TGTGCCAGCAGTGAACATAAAAAGGGGCTAGCGGGCTTCTACGAGCAGTACTTC.

This chain connects TRBV5-6 to TRBJ2-3; D gene ambiguous. Trimming removed 4 bases from V and 0 bases from J, with 3 bases in between. The germline gives CDR1 SGHDT, CDR2 YYEEEE. This CDR3 is 12 amino acids long. The CDR3 here is CASSPSTDTQYF. The CDR3 bases are TGTGCCAGCAGCCCTAGCACAGATACGCAGTATTTT.

The chain uses TRBV6-5 and TRBJ2-7; TRBD1 might be the D (6 bases). Germline V gene sequence: CDR1 MNHEY, CDR2 SVGAGI. V shed 5 bases and J shed 5 bases, with 13 bases lying between them. The CDR3 totals 13 residues. The CDR3, as DNA: TGTGCCAGCAGTCGGACAGTTTTCAACGAGCAGTACTTC. The encoded protein is CASSRTVFNEQYF.

The V call is TRBV30, the J call TRBJ2-2; 16 bases agree with TRBD2. The CDR3 spans 20 residues. Unmatched junction bases numbered 15, after V lost 2 bases and J lost 6 bases. Germline V gives CDR1 GTSNPN, CDR2 SVGIG (reference sequence). CDR3 in DNA: TGTGCCTGGAGTCCTCCCGGGACTAGCGGGAGGGCCGGCGGGTCCGGGGAGCTGTTTTTT. It translates to CAWSPPGTSGRAGGSGELFF.

The chain recombines TRBV9 with TRBJ2-2; 11 bases line up with TRBD2. CDR3 length equals 17 residues. The V and J ends lost 0 bases and 3 bases, in that order; junction bases with no gene match: 4. The germline V gene has CDR1 SGDLS and CDR2 YYNGEE. The CDR3 spells CASSVGLAGGYTGELFF. The CDR3 coding sequence is TGTGCCAGCAGCGTAGGGCTAGCGGGGGGATACACCGGGGAGCTGTTTTTT.

The rearrangement uses TRBV19 and TRBJ2-7; D may be TRBD2 (7 bases). In germline, CDR1 is LNHDA, CDR2 SQIVND (reference sequence). The CDR3 length is 12 residues. V was pared by 6 bases and J by 10 bases, with 16 bases between. CDR3 nucleotides: TGTGCCAGTAGAGGGGGGGACCGAGATCAGTACTTC. Translating it yields CASRGGDRDQYF.

V usage is TRBV12-5 and J usage is TRBJ1-1, with D uncertain. The V end lost 2 bases, the J end lost 5 bases, and 15 bases lay between the germline ends. The CDR3 spans 15 residues. The germline CDR1 and CDR2 sequences are LGHNT and FRNRAP. This chain's CDR3 is CASGLTEDSRTEAFF. DNA of the CDR3: TGTGCTAGTGGTTTGACCGAGGACTCCCGGACTGAAGCTTTCTTT.

The chain employs TRBV6-6 and TRBJ1-2; D gene ambiguous. Trimming stripped 2 bases from V and 1 base from J, with 8 bases between. CDR1 and CDR2 from the germline V gene are MNHNY and SVGAGI (reference sequence). The CDR3 contains 14 residues. In nucleotides, the CDR3 is TGTGCCAGCAGTTACCCCGCCGGTAACTATGGCTACACCTTC. This gives the protein CASSYPAGNYGYTF.

This clone was counted a single time. This chain connects TRBV15 to TRBJ2-3, with D perhaps matching TRBD2 (6 bases). This CDR3 comprises 16 residues. The germline V gene encodes CDR1 LNHNV and CDR2 YYDKDF (reference sequence). Between the trimmed V and J ends, which lost 6 bases and 4 bases, there was a span of 20 bases. The CDR3 sequence: CATSRRGAQEADTQYF. The CDR3 DNA reads as TGTGCCACCAGTAGACGCGGGGCGCAGGAGGCAGATACGCAGTATTTT.